This TCR beta chain came from a study of blood T cell repertoires in COVID-19. Study-wide background: Samples of COVID-19 (acute and convalescent) were obtained from the United States, Italy and Spain.

Germline assignment: CDR1 GTSNPN and CDR2 SVGIG (reference sequence). This CDR3 has 11 residues. The V gene lost 5 bases and the J gene lost 0 bases, with 4 bases spanning the gap. Those enrolled, adults aged roughly 18 to 90 years, came from under 25 US areas. Membership in each cohort depended on participant-reported clinical history. Per the authors' pipeline: Estimation of nucleated cell counts relied on the amplification of reference gene primers. Using immunoSEQ multiplex PCR, the repertoire was profiled, and TCRdb retains in-frame clones only, with some absent. The V and J calls and clone size were taken over from that table, and D and trimming were inferred from the DNA. Found here are about 390,000 clones, approximately 87% of them singletons; the top ten hold roughly 9.4%.

The chain carries TRBV30 and TRBJ1-1; D is uncertain. This clonotype originated in a woman between 45 and 65 years old who had recovered from COVID-19. Source material: PBMCs or T cells enriched from blood (not recorded which). CDR3 nucleotide sequence: TGTGCCTGGTCAGTGAACACTGAAGCTTTCTTT. It yields the protein CAWSVNTEAFF.